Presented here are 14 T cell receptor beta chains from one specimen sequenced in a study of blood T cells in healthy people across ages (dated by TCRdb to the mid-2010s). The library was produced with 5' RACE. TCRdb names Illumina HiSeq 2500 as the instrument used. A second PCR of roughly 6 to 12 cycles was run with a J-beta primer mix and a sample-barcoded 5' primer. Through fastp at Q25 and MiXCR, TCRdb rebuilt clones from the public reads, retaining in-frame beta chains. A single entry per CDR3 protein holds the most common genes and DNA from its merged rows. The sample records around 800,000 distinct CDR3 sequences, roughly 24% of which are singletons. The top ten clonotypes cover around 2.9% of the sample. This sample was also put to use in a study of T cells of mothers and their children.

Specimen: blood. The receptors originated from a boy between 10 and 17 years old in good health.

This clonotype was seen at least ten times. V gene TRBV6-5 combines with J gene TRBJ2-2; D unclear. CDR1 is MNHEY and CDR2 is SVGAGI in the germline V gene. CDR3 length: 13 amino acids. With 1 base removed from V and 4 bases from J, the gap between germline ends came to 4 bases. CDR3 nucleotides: TGTGCCAGCAGTTACTATGTCACCGGGGAGCTGTTTTTT. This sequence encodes CASSYYVTGELFF.

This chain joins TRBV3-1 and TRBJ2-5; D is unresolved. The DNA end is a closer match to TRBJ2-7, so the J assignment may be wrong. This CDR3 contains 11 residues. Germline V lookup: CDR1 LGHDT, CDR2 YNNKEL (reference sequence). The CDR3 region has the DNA TGTGCCAGCAGCCAAGTATCCGAGCAGTACTTC. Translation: CASSQVSEQYF.

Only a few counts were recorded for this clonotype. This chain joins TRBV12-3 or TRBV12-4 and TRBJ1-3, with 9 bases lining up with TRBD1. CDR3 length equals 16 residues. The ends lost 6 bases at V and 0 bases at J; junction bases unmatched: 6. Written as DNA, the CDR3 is TGTGCCAGCAGCCGGGGACAGGGATACTCTGGAAACACCATATATTTT. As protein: CASSRGQGYSGNTIYF.

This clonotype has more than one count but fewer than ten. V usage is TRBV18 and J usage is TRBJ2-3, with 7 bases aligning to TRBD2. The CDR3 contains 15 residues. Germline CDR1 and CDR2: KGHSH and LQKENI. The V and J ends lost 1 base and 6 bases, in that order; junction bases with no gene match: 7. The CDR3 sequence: CASSPLGLGTDTQYF. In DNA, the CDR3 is TGTGCCAGCTCACCACTTGGACTAGGGACCGATACGCAGTATTTT.

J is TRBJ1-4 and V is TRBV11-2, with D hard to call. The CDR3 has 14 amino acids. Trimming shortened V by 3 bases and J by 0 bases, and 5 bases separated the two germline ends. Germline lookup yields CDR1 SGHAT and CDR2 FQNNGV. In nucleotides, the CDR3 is TGTGCCAGCAGCTTTTCTTCAACTAATGAAAAACTGTTTTTT. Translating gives CASSFSSTNEKLFF.

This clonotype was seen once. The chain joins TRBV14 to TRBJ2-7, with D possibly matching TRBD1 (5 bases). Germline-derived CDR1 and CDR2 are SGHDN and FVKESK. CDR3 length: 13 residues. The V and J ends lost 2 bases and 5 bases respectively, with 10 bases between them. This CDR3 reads CASSQFRVHEQYF. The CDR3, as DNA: TGTGCCAGCAGCCAATTCAGGGTCCACGAGCAGTACTTC.

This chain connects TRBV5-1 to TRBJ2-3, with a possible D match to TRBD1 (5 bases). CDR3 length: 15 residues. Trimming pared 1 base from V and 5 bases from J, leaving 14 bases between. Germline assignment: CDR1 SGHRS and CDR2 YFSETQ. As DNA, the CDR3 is TGCGCCAGCAGCTTGCAGGGCCGTTCGGGAGATACGCAGTATTTT. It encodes CASSLQGRSGDTQYF.

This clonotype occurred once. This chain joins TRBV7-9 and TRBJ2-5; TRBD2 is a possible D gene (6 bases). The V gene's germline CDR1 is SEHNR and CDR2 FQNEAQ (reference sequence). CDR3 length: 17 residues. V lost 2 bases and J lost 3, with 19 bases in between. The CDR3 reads CASSLTMTTSLEETQYF. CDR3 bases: TGTGCCAGCAGCTTAACGATGACGACTAGTTTGGAAGAGACCCAGTACTTC.

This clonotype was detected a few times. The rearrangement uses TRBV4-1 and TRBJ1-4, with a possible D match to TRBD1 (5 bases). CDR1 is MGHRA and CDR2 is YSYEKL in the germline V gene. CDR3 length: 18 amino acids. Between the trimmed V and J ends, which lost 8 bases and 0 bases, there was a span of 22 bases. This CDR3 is CASGRDRKGAPTNEKLFF. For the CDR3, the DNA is TGCGCCAGCGGGAGGGACCGTAAAGGGGCCCCAACTAATGAAAAACTGTTTTTT.

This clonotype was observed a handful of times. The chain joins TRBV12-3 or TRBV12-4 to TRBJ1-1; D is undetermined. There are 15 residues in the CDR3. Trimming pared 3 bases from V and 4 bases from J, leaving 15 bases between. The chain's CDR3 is CASSFSRRMTTEAFF. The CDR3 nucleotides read TGTGCCAGCAGTTTTAGTAGACGCATGACCACTGAAGCTTTCTTT.

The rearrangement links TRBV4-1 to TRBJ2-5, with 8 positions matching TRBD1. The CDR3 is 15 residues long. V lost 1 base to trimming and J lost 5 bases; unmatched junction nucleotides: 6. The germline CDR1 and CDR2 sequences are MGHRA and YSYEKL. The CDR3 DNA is TGCGCCAGCAGCCAAGTTCAGGGGGCGGCGGAGACCCAGTACTTC. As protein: CASSQVQGAAETQYF.

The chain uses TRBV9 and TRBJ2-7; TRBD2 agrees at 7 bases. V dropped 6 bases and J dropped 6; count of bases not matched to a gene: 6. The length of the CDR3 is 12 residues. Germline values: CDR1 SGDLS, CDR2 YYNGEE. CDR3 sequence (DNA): TGTGCCAGCACCCCCTGGGGGGGCGAGCAGTACTTC. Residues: CASTPWGGEQYF.

The CDR3 sequence is CSARAPQRGDYNEQFF. CDR3 in DNA: TGCAGTGCTAGAGCCCCCCAGCGGGGGGACTACAATGAGCAGTTCTTC. The V and J genes are TRBV20-1 and TRBJ2-1; 9 bases are a match to TRBD2. The CDR3 is 16 amino acids. V was pared by 1 base and J by 3 bases, with 7 bases of the junction left unmatched. Germline lookup yields CDR1 DFQATT and CDR2 SNEGSKA (reference sequence).

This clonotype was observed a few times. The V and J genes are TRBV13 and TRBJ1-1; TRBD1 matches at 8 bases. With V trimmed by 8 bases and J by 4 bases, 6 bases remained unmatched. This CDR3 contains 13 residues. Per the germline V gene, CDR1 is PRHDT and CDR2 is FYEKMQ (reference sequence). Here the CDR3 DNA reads TGTGCCAGCGACAGGGGCCCCCGCACTGAAGCTTTCTTT. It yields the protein CASDRGPRTEAFF. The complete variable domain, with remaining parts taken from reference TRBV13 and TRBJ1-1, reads AAGVIQSPRHLIKEKRETATLKCYPIPRHDTVYWYQQGPGQDPQFLISFYEKMQSDKGSIPDRFSAQQFSDYHSELNMSSLELGDSALYFCASDRGPRTEAFFGQGTRLTVV.